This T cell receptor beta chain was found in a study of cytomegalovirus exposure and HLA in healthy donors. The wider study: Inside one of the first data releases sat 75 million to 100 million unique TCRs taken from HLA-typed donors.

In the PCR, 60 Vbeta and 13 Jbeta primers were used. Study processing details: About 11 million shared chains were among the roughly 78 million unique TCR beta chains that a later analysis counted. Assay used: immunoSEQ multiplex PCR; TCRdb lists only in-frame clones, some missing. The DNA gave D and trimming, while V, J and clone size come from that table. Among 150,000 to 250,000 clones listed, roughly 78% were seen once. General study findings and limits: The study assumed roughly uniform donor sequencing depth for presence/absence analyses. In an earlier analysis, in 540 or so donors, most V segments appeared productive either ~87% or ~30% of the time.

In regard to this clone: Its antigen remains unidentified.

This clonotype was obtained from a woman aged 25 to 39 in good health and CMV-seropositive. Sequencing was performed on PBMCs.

In DNA, the CDR3 is TGTGCCAGCAAGAGGGATCAGGGCTACACCTTC. Its protein is CASKRDQGYTF. This sequence joins TRBV6-5 and TRBJ1-2; D not resolved. CDR1 is MNHEY and CDR2 is SVGAGI in the germline V gene. The CDR3 consists of 11 residues. V was trimmed by 7 bases and J by 8 bases, leaving 11 bases between them.